The clone carrying this T cell receptor (beta chain) was detected a few times. Its antigen is unknown. Treatment noted: oral pan-JAK inhibitor, 5-10 mg twice daily. Extraction and reverse transcription of RNA yielded cDNA as the sequencing template. The repertoire was sequenced with immunoSEQ multiplex PCR; TCRdb's copy has only in-frame clones and lacks some. The repertoire consists of approximately 200,000 clones, with roughly 64% occurring once and the leading ten covering about 5.5%. The data belong to a study of CD8+ T cells in alopecia areata. Study results and limitations: Across lesional scalp, and particularly alopecia totalis/universalis, clonality surpassed that of normal scalp. Treatment with tofacitinib significantly lowered scalp clonality and reduced expanded CD8+ clones among the top 100.

Trimming shortened V by 6 bases and J by 0 bases, and 4 bases separated the two germline ends. Looked up from germline, CDR1 is SQVTM and CDR2 is ANQGSEA. The CDR3 spans 11 residues. The source is a human donor with alopecia areata. The chain carries TRBV29-1 and TRBJ2-3; D gene unclear. The starting material was CD4+ T cells sorted from blood, obtained at week 24, from a patient treated with tofacitinib. CDR3 sequence: CSVSSTDTQYF. As DNA, the CDR3 is TGCAGCGTCTCTAGCACAGATACGCAGTATTTT.